Following are 30 T cell receptor beta chains from one sample sequenced in a study of blood T cells in healthy people across ages (dated by TCRdb to 2014 to 2015). Receptor libraries were prepared by 5' RACE. For sequencing, an Illumina HiSeq 2500 was employed. A second PCR of roughly 6 to 12 cycles was performed with a sample-barcoded 5' primer and a J-beta primer mix. TCRdb reran the public reads through fastp at Q25 and MiXCR, keeping productive beta chains. Each entry merges the rows of one CDR3 protein and shows their most common DNA and genes. The sample contains 780,000 or so distinct CDR3 sequences, 56% of them found a single time. 25% to 30% of the sample goes to the ten largest clones. Sequencing was carried out using blood. The receptors come from a man aged 35 to 55 in good health.

This clonotype has a handful of counts. V is TRBV29-1 and J is TRBJ2-7; 7 bases agree with TRBD1. The CDR3 length is 11 residues. CDR1 is SQVTM and CDR2 is ANQGSEA in the germline V gene. CDR3 sequence (DNA): TGCAGTTACAGGGGTTCCTACGAGCAGTACTTC. As protein: CSYRGSYEQYF.

This clonotype appeared once. CDR3 in DNA: TGTGCCAGCAGCTCCGCGAACGCCTACGAGCAGTACTTC. As protein: CASSSANAYEQYF. The chain uses TRBV7-9 and TRBJ2-7; no clear D. Germline lookup yields CDR1 SEHNR and CDR2 FQNEAQ (reference sequence). Trimming left V 4 bases short and J 2 bases short, with 9 bases between. The CDR3 runs to 13 residues.

This chain links TRBV12-5 with TRBJ1-5; no clear D gene. Per germline, CDR1 LGHNT and CDR2 FRNRAP. Deletions cut 3 bases from V and 0 bases from J, with 3 bases between. The CDR3 has 13 residues. CDR3 bases: TGTGCTAGTGGTTTTAATAGCAATCAGCCCCAGCATTTT. It specifies CASGFNSNQPQHF.

This clonotype came up a few times. This chain connects TRBV28 to TRBJ2-3, with 10 nucleotides matching TRBD1. This CDR3 is 14 amino acids long. V was pared by 4 bases and J by 6 bases, with 4 bases of the junction left unmatched. Germline-derived CDR1 and CDR2 are MDHEN and SYDVKM. The CDR3 loop is CASSSPGQGDTQYF. As DNA, the CDR3 is TGTGCCAGCAGTTCCCCGGGACAGGGGGATACGCAGTATTTT.

This clonotype was found once. J is TRBJ1-1 and V is TRBV4-2; no definite D call. CDR1 and CDR2 from the germline V gene are LGHNA and YNFKEQ. Trimming stripped 7 bases from V and 3 bases from J, with 6 bases between. The CDR3 has 11 residues. In DNA, the CDR3 is TGTGCCAGCACCGGGGACACTGAAGCTTTCTTT. It is translated as CASTGDTEAFF.

This chain uses TRBV4-2 with TRBJ2-3; TRBD2 matches 7 bases. Trimming at V came to 1 base and at J to 3 bases, leaving 13 bases not matched to a gene. Looked up from germline, CDR1 is LGHNA and CDR2 is YNFKEQ. CDR3 length: 18 residues. DNA of the CDR3: TGTGCCAGCAGCCAAGGGTTACGAGCGGGACTTAGGACAGATACGCAGTATTTT. Encoded protein: CASSQGLRAGLRTDTQYF.

This clonotype was seen a few times. The chain employs TRBV6-2 or TRBV6-3 and TRBJ2-1; D may be TRBD2 (6 bases). The CDR3 extends over 14 amino acids. Germline lookup yields CDR1 MNHEY and CDR2 SVGEGT. The V gene lost 7 bases and the J gene lost 3 bases, with 13 bases spanning the gap. The CDR3 bases are TGTGCCAGCAACCGGGGTAGCGGCTACAATGAGCAGTTCTTC. This translates into CASNRGSGYNEQFF.

The chain uses TRBV5-1 and TRBJ1-2, with 9 bases matching TRBD1. V gave up 3 bases and J gave up 8 bases; unmatched junction bases: 14. This CDR3 spans 16 amino acids. The germline V gene encodes CDR1 SGHRS and CDR2 YFSETQ. This CDR3 is CASSSSIQGAVDGYTF. The CDR3 coding sequence is TGCGCCAGCAGCTCATCGATACAGGGGGCAGTTGACGGCTACACCTTC.

This chain connects TRBV11-2 to TRBJ2-5, with 11 bases lining up with TRBD2. Germline V gene sequence: CDR1 SGHAT, CDR2 FQNNGV. Unmatched junction bases numbered 14, after V lost 3 bases and J lost 5 bases. CDR3 size: 18 residues. The CDR3 sequence: CASSFNGLAGTLRETQYF. The CDR3 DNA follows: TGTGCCAGCAGCTTCAACGGACTAGCGGGTACCCTCCGGGAGACCCAGTACTTC.

CDR3: CASSLSGTEYGYTF. CDR3 DNA sequence: TGCGCCAGCAGCTTATCCGGGACAGAATATGGCTACACCTTC. The chain couples TRBV5-1 to TRBJ1-2; 7 bases align to TRBD1. V shed 2 bases and J 5 bases; nucleotides not matched to a gene: 6. The CDR3 runs 14 residues. CDR1 SGHRS and CDR2 YFSETQ come from the germline V gene.

V usage is TRBV7-2 and J usage is TRBJ2-7; D gene ambiguous. The CDR3 has 14 residues. The V gene's germline CDR1 is SGHTA and CDR2 FQGNSA. V dropped 4 bases and J dropped 3 bases, with 13 bases sitting between them. The CDR3 region has the DNA TGTGCCAGCAGCTCAACCCGACCCCTCTACGAGCAGTACTTC. As protein: CASSSTRPLYEQYF.

Worth noting for this clonotype: A much larger clone lies a single base off, so this may be a read error. The chain employs TRBV7-2 and TRBJ2-5; 7 positions agree with TRBD2. The J call is uncertain, as TRBJ2-1 better fits the DNA end. The CDR3 loop spans 16 amino acids. CDR1 SGHTA and CDR2 FQGNSA come from the germline V gene. In DNA form, the CDR3 reads TGTGCCAGCAGCTTATCCGGCGGGAGTATCGGGAAGACCCAGTTCTTC. It translates to CASSLSGGSIGKTQFF.

V is TRBV7-3 and J is TRBJ2-1; 9 bases agree with TRBD2. Germline trimming cut 5 bases from V and 7 bases from J; bases unmatched to any gene: 15. The CDR3 runs to 17 residues. Germline V gene lookup returns CDR1 SGHTA and CDR2 FQGTGA. DNA for the CDR3: TGTGCCAGCAGCCCCAATGAGGCTAGCGGGGTCAGGAATGAGCAGTTCTTC. It is translated as CASSPNEASGVRNEQFF.

V is TRBV6-2 or TRBV6-3 and J is TRBJ2-3; TRBD1 agrees at 7 bases. The junction had 4 bases not matched to a gene; V was cut back by 1 base and J by 6 bases. The CDR3 has 14 amino acids. Per the germline V gene, CDR1 is MNHEY and CDR2 is SVGEGT. The CDR3 DNA is TGTGCCAGCAGTTACTTCAGGGGGTCGGATACGCAGTATTTT. Amino acids: CASSYFRGSDTQYF.

This clonotype was seen a few times. This rearrangement joins TRBV29-1 to TRBJ2-7; 9 bases match TRBD1. The germline V gene has CDR1 SQVTM and CDR2 ANQGSEA. This CDR3 has 14 amino acids. J gave up 5 bases and V 6 bases, and 11 bases lay outside the gene matches. The CDR3 nucleotides read TGCAGCGTAGCAGTCCCGACAGGGGGAAACGAGCAGTACTTC. Translation: CSVAVPTGGNEQYF.

The chain has TRBV24-1 and TRBJ2-5; 11 nucleotides line up with TRBD1. This CDR3 spans 13 amino acids. Germline CDR1 and CDR2: KGHDR and SFDVKD. Trimming cost V 6 bases and J 7 bases; bases outside gene matches: 3. CDR3 nucleotides: TGTGCCACCAGTCCGGGACAGGGGGGGACCCAGTACTTC. Translated, it gives CATSPGQGGTQYF.

CDR3 in DNA: TGTGCCAGCACCTCCACCGGGACAGTCAAAAACATTCAGTACTTC. Translated: CASTSTGTVKNIQYF. J is TRBJ2-4 and V is TRBV28; 7 bases map to TRBD1. This CDR3 has 15 residues. The junction had 9 bases not matched to a gene; V was cut back by 7 bases and J by 3 bases. Germline V gene lookup returns CDR1 MDHEN and CDR2 SYDVKM.

J is TRBJ1-4 and V is TRBV4-1; 10 positions match TRBD1. J lost 6 bases, V lost 1 base, and 2 bases had no gene match. Per germline, CDR1 MGHRA and CDR2 YSYEKL. The CDR3 is 15 amino acids. CDR3 loop: CASSQGQGAYEKLFF. The CDR3 region has the DNA TGCGCCAGCAGCCAAGGACAGGGGGCTTATGAAAAACTGTTTTTT.

The chain has TRBV20-1 and TRBJ2-2; TRBD1 matches at 8 bases. J was trimmed by 6 bases and V by 2 bases; bases with no gene match: 11. This CDR3 comprises 16 residues. Germline values: CDR1 DFQATT, CDR2 SNEGSKA (reference sequence). The CDR3 loop reads CSARHTDRGWAGELFF. CDR3 bases: TGCAGTGCTAGACATACAGACAGGGGATGGGCCGGGGAGCTGTTTTTT.

V usage is TRBV7-2 and J usage is TRBJ2-4; TRBD1 matches at 12 bases. The DNA end is more similar to TRBJ2-7, so the J call may be wrong. CDR3 size: 16 residues. Germline V gene lookup returns CDR1 SGHTA and CDR2 FQGNSA. The CDR3 DNA sequence: TGTGCCAGCAGCGTCGCGGGGACAGGGGGCGCCTACGAGCAGTACTTC. Protein product: CASSVAGTGGAYEQYF.

V is TRBV6-5 and J is TRBJ2-7; 7 positions agree with TRBD1. V dropped 10 bases and J dropped 3; count of bases not matched to a gene: 9. The CDR3 is made up of 13 amino acids. Germline V lookup: CDR1 MNHEY, CDR2 SVGAGI. CDR3 in amino acids: CATTGEGDYEQYF. CDR3 sequence (DNA): TGTGCCACCACAGGGGAAGGGGACTACGAGCAGTACTTC.

This clonotype was detected only once. The chain has TRBV20-1 and TRBJ2-5; 8 bases agree with TRBD2. V lost 4 bases and J lost 11; bases outside the gene matches: 24. The CDR3 has 17 amino acids. Germline lookup yields CDR1 DFQATT and CDR2 SNEGSKA (reference sequence). In nucleotides, the CDR3 is TGCAGTGCTATAAGAAGGTTGTCAACGGGGGGGTTAAATGAGCAGTACTTC. The encoded protein is CSAIRRLSTGGLNEQYF.

This clonotype was seen more than once but under ten times. This chain links TRBV13 with TRBJ2-5, with D perhaps TRBD2 (7 bases). The CDR3 is made up of 16 amino acids. The germline gives CDR1 PRHDT, CDR2 FYEKMQ (reference sequence). V was shortened by 5 bases and J by 5 bases, with 21 bases between the two germline ends. For the CDR3, the DNA is TGTGCCAGCAGCCAGGGGACTACCGAAATCCGGGAGACCCAGTACTTC. Residues: CASSQGTTEIRETQYF.

This chain links TRBV25-1 with TRBJ2-3; 7 positions match TRBD1. V trimming: 1 base; J trimming: 3 bases; junction bases outside the gene matches: 4. Germline assignment: CDR1 MGHDK and CDR2 SYGVNS. The CDR3 has 15 amino acids. The CDR3 region is CASSELGQPTDTQYF. The CDR3 DNA reads TGTGCCAGCAGTGAATTGGGACAGCCAACAGATACGCAGTATTTT. Using reference TRBV25-1 and TRBJ2-3 for the parts outside the CDR3, the full variable domain is EADIYQTPRYLVIGTGKKITLECSQTMGHDKMYWYQQDPGMELHLIHYSYGVNSTEKGDLSSESTVSRIRTEHFPLTLESARPSHTSQYLCASSELGQPTDTQYFGPGTRLTVL.

This clonotype has only a few counts. The J gene is TRBJ1-2, the V gene TRBV12-3 or TRBV12-4; D gene uncertain. Trimming left V 7 bases short and J 1 base short, with 16 bases between. This CDR3 spans 15 amino acids. The CDR3 region is CASTSPRARNYGYTF. The CDR3 DNA sequence: TGTGCCAGCACTTCCCCCCGGGCACGTAACTATGGCTACACCTTC.

The genes are TRBV5-1 and TRBJ2-5; D unresolved. The CDR3 length is 16 residues. The V gene's germline CDR1 is SGHRS and CDR2 YFSETQ. V gave up 1 base and J gave up 2 bases, with 15 bases separating them. The CDR3 DNA reads TGCGCCAGCAGCTTGTCATTATACTCGGATCAAGAGACCCAGTACTTC. It codes for CASSLSLYSDQETQYF.

The table lists this clonotype with a few counts. The rearrangement joins TRBV5-6 to TRBJ1-6, with 10 bases aligning to TRBD1. The CDR3 is made up of 15 amino acids. The V segment lost 1 base and the J segment 8 bases; nucleotides outside the gene matches: 3. Germline CDR1 SGHDT, CDR2 YYEEEE. The CDR3 DNA follows: TGTGCCAGCAGCTTGCGGGGGACAGGGGATTCACCCCTCCACTTT. It specifies CASSLRGTGDSPLHF.

In this sample, this clonotype turned up a few times. V is TRBV6-5 and J is TRBJ2-5; D is possibly TRBD1 or TRBD2 (5 bases each). CDR1 and CDR2 from the germline V gene are MNHEY and SVGAGI. This CDR3 is built from 14 residues. The V and J ends lost 2 bases and 11 bases respectively, with 18 bases between them. The CDR3 coding sequence is TGTGCCAGCAGTTACGGGGGTTTCAACAATGAGCAGTACTTC. Translation gives CASSYGGFNNEQYF.

The chain uses TRBV28 and TRBJ2-5; perhaps TRBD2 as D (5 bases). Trimming took 3 bases from V and 1 from J, leaving 12 bases between them. Germline V gene data show CDR1 as MDHEN and CDR2 as SYDVKM. CDR3 length: 15 residues. The CDR3, as DNA: TGTGCCAGCAGTTTGGGAGTTAGAAGCCAAGAGACCCAGTACTTC. This codes for CASSLGVRSQETQYF.

This rearrangement joins TRBV5-6 to TRBJ2-1; TRBD1 aligns across 7 bases. Trimming at V came to 3 bases and at J to 7 bases, leaving 19 bases not matched to a gene. CDR1 and CDR2 from the germline V gene are SGHDT and YYEEEE. This CDR3 has 18 amino acids. For the CDR3, the DNA is TGTGCCAGCAGCTCGGAAGATGGACAGGCCTCAGTGCTAAATGAGCAGTTCTTC. Translation gives CASSSEDGQASVLNEQFF.